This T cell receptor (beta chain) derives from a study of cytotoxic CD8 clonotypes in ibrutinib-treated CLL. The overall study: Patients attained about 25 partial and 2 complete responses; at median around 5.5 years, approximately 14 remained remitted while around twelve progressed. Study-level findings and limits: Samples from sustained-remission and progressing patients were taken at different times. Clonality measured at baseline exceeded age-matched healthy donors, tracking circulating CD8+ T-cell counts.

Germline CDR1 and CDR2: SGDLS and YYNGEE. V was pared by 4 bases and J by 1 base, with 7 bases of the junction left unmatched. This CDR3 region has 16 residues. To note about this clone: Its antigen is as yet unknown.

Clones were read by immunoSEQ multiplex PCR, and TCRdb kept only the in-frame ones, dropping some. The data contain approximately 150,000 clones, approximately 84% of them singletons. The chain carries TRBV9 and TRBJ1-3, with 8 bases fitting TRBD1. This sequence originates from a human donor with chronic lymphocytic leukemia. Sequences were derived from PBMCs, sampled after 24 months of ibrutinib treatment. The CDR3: CASSNGQGRSGNTIYF. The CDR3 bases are TGTGCCAGCAGCAACGGACAGGGACGATCTGGAAACACCATATATTTT.